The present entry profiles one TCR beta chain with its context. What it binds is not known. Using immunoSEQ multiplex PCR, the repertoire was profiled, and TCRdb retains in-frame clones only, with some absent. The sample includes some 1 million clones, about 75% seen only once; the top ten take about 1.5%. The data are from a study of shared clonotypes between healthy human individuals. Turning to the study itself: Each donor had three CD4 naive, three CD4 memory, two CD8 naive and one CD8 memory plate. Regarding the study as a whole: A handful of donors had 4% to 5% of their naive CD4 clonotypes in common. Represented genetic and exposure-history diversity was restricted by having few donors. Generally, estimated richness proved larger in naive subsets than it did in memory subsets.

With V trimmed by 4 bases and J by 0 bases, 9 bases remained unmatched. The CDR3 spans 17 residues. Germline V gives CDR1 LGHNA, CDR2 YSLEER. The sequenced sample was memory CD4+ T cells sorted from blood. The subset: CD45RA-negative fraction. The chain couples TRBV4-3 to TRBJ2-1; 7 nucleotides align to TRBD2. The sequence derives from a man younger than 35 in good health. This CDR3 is CASSRHLGGSSYNEQFF. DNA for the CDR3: TGCGCCAGCAGCCGTCACCTAGGCGGGAGCTCCTACAATGAGCAGTTCTTC.